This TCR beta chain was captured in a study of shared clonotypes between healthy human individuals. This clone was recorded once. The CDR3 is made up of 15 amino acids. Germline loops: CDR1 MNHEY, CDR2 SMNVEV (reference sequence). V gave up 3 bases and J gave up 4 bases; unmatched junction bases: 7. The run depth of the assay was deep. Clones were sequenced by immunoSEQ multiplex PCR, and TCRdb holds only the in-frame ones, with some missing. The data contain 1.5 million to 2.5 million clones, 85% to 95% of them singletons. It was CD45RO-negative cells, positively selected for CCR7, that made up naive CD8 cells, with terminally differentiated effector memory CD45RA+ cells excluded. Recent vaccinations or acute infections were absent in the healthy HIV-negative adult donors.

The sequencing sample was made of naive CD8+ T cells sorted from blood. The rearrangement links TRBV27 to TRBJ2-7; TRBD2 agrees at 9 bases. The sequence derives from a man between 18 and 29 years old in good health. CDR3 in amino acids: CASSLNGLATYEQYF. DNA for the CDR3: TGTGCCAGCAGTTTGAACGGACTAGCGACATACGAGCAGTACTTC.